This T cell receptor beta chain was sequenced during a study of blood T cell repertoires in COVID-19. In the study overall: The samples span acute and convalescent COVID-19 from the United States, Italy and Spain. T cells, B-cell-depleted T cells, or PBMCs provided the cDNA or gDNA that served as material.

Per the original methods: Nucleated cell number was recorded as an estimate derived from reference gene primer amplification. Some clones are missing from TCRdb's copy, which holds only in-frame ones; the method was immunoSEQ multiplex PCR. That table furnishes V, J and clone size, whereas the DNA furnished D and trimming. This sample has roughly 260,000 clones, with about 87% found just once. Per the germline V gene, CDR1 is LGHNA and CDR2 is YNFKEQ. The V gene end was trimmed by 3 bases and the J gene end by 7 bases; junction bases not matched to a gene: 7. The CDR3 length is 15 residues. This chain links TRBV4-2 with TRBJ1-3; 9 nucleotides align to TRBD1. The sample comprised peripheral blood. This clonotype originated in a man in his sixties who had recovered from COVID-19. The DNA of the CDR3 is TGTGCCAGCAGCCACGGATTAGGACAGGGGAACACCATATATTTT. Its protein is CASSHGLGQGNTIYF.